One sample yielded the 29 T cell receptor beta chains listed below, sequenced in a study of shared clonotypes between healthy human individuals (dated by TCRdb to the early 2020s). Receptor amplification or capture employed the immunoSEQ multiplex PCR assay. TCRdb carries this immuneACCESS record with in-frame sequences only. Its versions omit some clonotypes, under half of them owing to an unresolved V gene in the studies checked, with the rest unexplained. The sample has about 1,800,000 clones on record, about 95% of them singletons. Approximately 1.2% of the sample lies in the top ten. For the CD8 naive samples, CD45RO-negative cells were positively selected for CCR7, yielding a CD45RA+CCR7+ population from which TemRA cells were excluded. The specimen was naive CD8+ T cells sorted from blood. The label giving this sample's cell subset or site can be read as: CD45RA+CCR7+. These receptor sequences come from a man between 18 and 29 years old in good health.

The chain recombines TRBV4-1 with TRBJ2-7; perhaps D is TRBD1 or TRBD2 (5 bases each). The CDR3 has 13 amino acids. Trimming took off 8 bases at V and 2 bases at J, with 13 bases between the two ends. Germline values: CDR1 MGHRA, CDR2 YSYEKL. This CDR3 is CASAGTGAYEQYF. The CDR3 DNA follows: TGCGCCAGCGCGGGTACAGGAGCCTACGAGCAGTACTTC.

This clone has a handful of counts. The CDR3 reads CASSFITGELFF. Written as DNA, the CDR3 is TGTGCCAGCAGTTTCATCACCGGGGAGCTGTTTTTT. V usage is TRBV27 and J usage is TRBJ2-2; D is undetermined. CDR3 length: 12 amino acids. V shed 3 bases and J shed 4 bases, with 3 bases lying between them. CDR1 MNHEY and CDR2 SMNVEV come from the germline V gene (reference sequence).

A note on this clone: The same CDR3 is also encoded by other DNA sequences in this sample. The chain recombines TRBV7-9 with TRBJ2-3, with D tentatively TRBD1 (6 bases). Germline-derived CDR1 and CDR2 are SEHNR and FQNEAQ (reference sequence). V was pared by 0 bases and J by 4 bases, with 8 bases between. The CDR3 contains 14 residues. Here the CDR3 reads CASSLAQGADTQYF. The CDR3 coding sequence is TGTGCCAGCAGCTTAGCACAGGGCGCAGATACGCAGTATTTT.

V and J are TRBV6-4 and TRBJ1-1, with a possible D match to TRBD1 (5 bases). Germline V gene data show CDR1 as MRHNA and CDR2 as SNTAGT. The CDR3 loop spans 15 amino acids. Trimming took off 0 bases at V and 5 bases at J, with 13 bases between the two ends. The CDR3: CASSDSGAAPTEAFF. In DNA form, the CDR3 reads TGTGCCAGCAGTGACTCCGGGGCAGCTCCTACTGAAGCTTTCTTT.

The chain employs TRBV6-1 and TRBJ2-7, with 9 bases fitting TRBD1. The CDR3 totals 15 residues. With 5 bases clipped from V and 2 bases from J, the junction kept 7 bases outside the gene matches. Germline CDR1 MNHNS, CDR2 SASEGT. In DNA, the CDR3 is TGTGCCAGCAGTCAATACGGGACAGGGACCTACGAGCAGTACTTC. This encodes CASSQYGTGTYEQYF.

The genes are TRBV6-6 and TRBJ2-5; possible D gene TRBD1, 6 bases. V was pared by 3 bases and J by 3 bases, with 14 bases between. This CDR3 region has 15 residues. Germline CDR1 is MNHNY and CDR2 is SVGAGI (reference sequence). The CDR3 loop reads CASSYGEQGEETQYF. CDR3 in DNA: TGTGCCAGCAGTTATGGGGAACAGGGAGAAGAGACCCAGTACTTC.

The rearrangement joins TRBV28 to TRBJ1-5; D gene unclear. CDR1 MDHEN and CDR2 SYDVKM come from the germline V gene. V lost 6 bases and J lost 0, with 6 bases in between. The CDR3 covers 13 residues. The CDR3 DNA follows: TGTGCCAGCAGACCCTATAGCAATCAGCCCCAGCATTTT. As protein: CASRPYSNQPQHF.

This sequence joins TRBV4-1 and TRBJ2-7; D might be TRBD2 (5 bases). V lost 1 base to trimming and J lost 6 bases, with 13 bases between them. The CDR3 covers 14 residues. Germline V gene data show CDR1 as MGHRA and CDR2 as YSYEKL. The CDR3 sequence is CASSQGGSAAEQYF. DNA of the CDR3: TGCGCCAGCAGCCAAGGTGGTAGCGCCGCCGAGCAGTACTTC.

Points on this clone: Different DNA sequences within this sample yield the same CDR3. The chain joins TRBV7-2 to TRBJ1-4; D may be TRBD1 (6 bases). Per germline, CDR1 SGHTA and CDR2 FQGNSA. The V end lost 5 bases, the J end lost 0 bases, and 13 bases lay between the germline ends. This CDR3 is built from 16 residues. The CDR3 DNA is TGTGCCAGCAGCCCGGGGACATTAGCAACTAATGAAAAACTGTTTTTT. Its protein is CASSPGTLATNEKLFF.

In this sample, this clone turned up a few times. The chain links TRBV2 to TRBJ1-6; D is undetermined. The CDR3 length is 13 residues. CDR1 and CDR2 (germline): SNHLY, FYNNEI. Trimming took 6 bases from V and 10 from J, leaving 13 bases between them. As DNA, the CDR3 is TGTGCCAGCAGGGGCGTAGAAGAATCACCCCTCCACTTT. This codes for CASRGVEESPLHF.

This sequence joins TRBV5-4 and TRBJ1-2, with TRBD1 identical over 7 bases. The CDR3 extends over 13 amino acids. Germline-derived CDR1 and CDR2 are SGHNT and YYREEE (reference sequence). Trimming took 4 bases from V and 2 from J; bases not matched to a gene: 2. The chain's CDR3 is CASSQDRNYGYTF. Here the CDR3 DNA reads TGTGCCAGCAGCCAGGACAGGAACTATGGCTACACCTTC.

The genes are TRBV12-5 and TRBJ1-2; D is perhaps TRBD1 (5 bases). The V end lost 3 bases, the J end lost 5 bases, and 10 bases lay between the germline ends. The CDR3 spans 13 residues. CDR1 is LGHNT, CDR2 FRNRAP, per germline. The CDR3 sequence is CASGFGTPYGYTF. CDR3 bases: TGTGCTAGTGGTTTCGGGACGCCATATGGCTACACCTTC. Variable domain in full (rest from reference TRBV12-5 and TRBJ1-2): DARVTQTPRHKVTEMGQEVTMRCQPILGHNTVFWYRQTMMQGLELLAYFRNRAPLDDSGMPKDRFSAEMPDATLATLKIQPSEPRDSAVYFCASGFGTPYGYTFGSGTRLTVV.

The V and J genes are TRBV5-1 and TRBJ2-7; 8 bases match TRBD1. The CDR3 has 14 residues. Unmatched junction bases numbered 9, after V lost 3 bases and J lost 7 bases. The V gene's germline CDR1 is SGHRS and CDR2 YFSETQ. The CDR3 reads CASSSGQGSWEQYF. The DNA of the CDR3 is TGCGCCAGCAGCTCCGGACAGGGTTCGTGGGAGCAGTACTTC.

The chain employs TRBV27 and TRBJ2-1; D tentatively reads TRBD1 or TRBD2 (5 bases each). V gave up 5 bases and J gave up 6 bases, with 17 bases separating them. The CDR3 has 15 residues. Per the germline V gene, CDR1 is MNHEY and CDR2 is SMNVEV (reference sequence). The CDR3 DNA reads TGTGCCAGCAGTCCAGCCCCCGGGGACCTCAATGAGCAGTTCTTC. It codes for CASSPAPGDLNEQFF.

The genes are TRBV9 and TRBJ1-1; D perhaps matches TRBD1 (5 bases). The CDR3 is made up of 14 amino acids. The V end lost 3 bases, the J end lost 0 bases, and 9 bases lay between the germline ends. Germline values: CDR1 SGDLS, CDR2 YYNGEE. CDR3 coding DNA: TGTGCCAGCAGCGCCCGACAGTTGAACACTGAAGCTTTCTTT. As protein: CASSARQLNTEAFF.

The rearrangement links TRBV4-3 to TRBJ2-7; the D gene is possibly TRBD1 (6 bases). CDR3 size: 15 residues. CDR1 is LGHNA, CDR2 YSLEER, per germline. V dropped 1 base and J dropped 2 bases, with 12 bases sitting between them. The chain's CDR3 is CASSQGQGSPYEQYF. As DNA, the CDR3 is TGCGCCAGCAGCCAAGGCCAGGGGTCCCCCTACGAGCAGTACTTC.

The V and J genes are TRBV2 and TRBJ2-2, with D unclear. The CDR3 has 12 amino acids. The V end lost 6 bases, the J end lost 4 bases, and 6 bases lay between the germline ends. The germline gives CDR1 SNHLY, CDR2 FYNNEI. CDR3 protein: CASRMSTGELFF. The CDR3 coding sequence is TGTGCCAGCAGGATGTCCACCGGGGAGCTGTTTTTT.

The chain carries TRBV10-1 and TRBJ2-4; tentative D call: TRBD2 (6 bases). Germline assignment: CDR1 WNHNN and CDR2 SYGVQD (reference sequence). The CDR3 consists of 10 residues. With 11 bases removed from V and 5 bases from J, the gap between germline ends came to 7 bases. DNA of the CDR3: TGCGCCTCGGGAGAAAACATTCAGTACTTC. Protein product: CASGENIQYF.

The chain carries TRBV25-1 and TRBJ2-3; D may match TRBD1 or TRBD2 (5 bases each). The CDR3 extends over 17 amino acids. V was shortened by 2 bases and J by 6 bases, with 21 bases between the two germline ends. CDR1 MGHDK and CDR2 SYGVNS come from the germline V gene. The CDR3 reads CASSELLVGDLSDTQYF. The CDR3 DNA sequence: TGTGCCAGCAGTGAACTCCTAGTGGGGGACCTCTCTGATACGCAGTATTTT.

The rearrangement joins TRBV2 to TRBJ1-2; 8 bases align to TRBD1. V lost 7 bases and J lost 7; bases outside the gene matches: 2. Germline V gives CDR1 SNHLY, CDR2 FYNNEI. The CDR3 sequence is 11 residues long. CDR3 nucleotide sequence: TGTGCCAGCATGGACAGGGTTGGCTACACCTTC. It yields the protein CASMDRVGYTF.

The rearrangement joins TRBV2 to TRBJ2-1, with 9 bases lining up with TRBD2. CDR1 SNHLY and CDR2 FYNNEI come from the germline V gene. The CDR3 loop spans 15 amino acids. Trimming removed 4 bases from V and 7 bases from J; junction bases left unmatched: 8. CDR3 nucleotides: TGTGCCAGCAGTGTGGCGGGAGGGCCGAGGAATGAGCAGTTCTTC. It translates to CASSVAGGPRNEQFF.

The chain uses TRBV2 and TRBJ2-3; 11 bases agree with TRBD2. Per the germline V gene, CDR1 is SNHLY and CDR2 is FYNNEI. V shed 8 bases and J 5 bases; nucleotides not matched to a gene: 12. The CDR3 runs to 16 residues. The DNA for the CDR3 is TGTGCCAGCTTCCCACTAGCGGGGGCCCGCTTAGATACGCAGTATTTT. Protein product: CASFPLAGARLDTQYF.

This clone has more than one count but fewer than ten. This sequence joins TRBV5-4 and TRBJ1-6; no firm D call. V was shortened by 0 bases and J by 13 bases, with 20 bases between the two germline ends. This CDR3 has 16 residues. Germline V gene lookup returns CDR1 SGHNT and CDR2 YYREEE (reference sequence). CDR3 loop: CASSLAEEGSRFPLHF. CDR3 nucleotide sequence: TGTGCCAGCAGCTTGGCCGAGGAGGGCAGCCGGTTCCCCCTCCACTTT.

The chain couples TRBV7-8 to TRBJ2-7; maybe TRBD2 (6 bases). CDR3 length: 16 residues. V lost 5 bases, J lost 2 bases, and 19 bases lay in between. Germline V gives CDR1 SGHVS, CDR2 FQNEAQ. CDR3 DNA sequence: TGTGCCAGCAGCCTAGGTCTAACGGGACTTACCTACGAGCAGTACTTC. This encodes CASSLGLTGLTYEQYF.

As concerns this clone: Other DNA sequences of this sample code for an identical CDR3. This chain joins TRBV11-2 and TRBJ2-7; 7 positions agree with TRBD1. The germline CDR1 and CDR2 sequences are SGHAT and FQNNGV. The ends lost 1 base at V and 2 bases at J; junction bases unmatched: 2. CDR3 length equals 14 residues. The DNA for the CDR3 is TGTGCCAGCAGCTTAGGGACAGGAGCCTACGAGCAGTACTTC. Protein product: CASSLGTGAYEQYF.

The table lists this clone with a count of one. The sample has other DNA sequences that encode this CDR3 too. The chain joins TRBV28 to TRBJ2-7, with a possible D match to TRBD2 (5 bases). Trimming took 3 bases from V and 2 from J, leaving 8 bases between them. Germline V gene lookup returns CDR1 MDHEN and CDR2 SYDVKM. The CDR3 contains 13 residues. Written as DNA, the CDR3 is TGTGCCAGCAGTTTGAGGGATCCCTACGAGCAGTACTTC. Encoded protein: CASSLRDPYEQYF.

CDR3: CASSYSVGLTSYEQYF. The CDR3 DNA is TGTGCCAGCAGTTACTCTGTTGGGTTAACCTCCTACGAGCAGTACTTC. The chain links TRBV6-6 to TRBJ2-7; no firm D call. The V gene lost 0 bases and the J gene lost 0 bases, with 12 bases spanning the gap. Germline assignment: CDR1 MNHNY and CDR2 SVGAGI (reference sequence). CDR3 size: 16 residues.

The genes are TRBV4-2 and TRBJ2-2; D gene uncertain. Trimming removed 4 bases at V and 7 bases at J, with 10 bases between. CDR1 is LGHNA and CDR2 is YNFKEQ in the germline V gene. This CDR3 is built from 13 residues. The CDR3 sequence is CASSPYWSGELFF. CDR3 coding DNA: TGTGCCAGCAGCCCCTATTGGAGCGGGGAGCTGTTTTTT.

The J gene is TRBJ2-5, the V gene TRBV7-9, with D uncertain. V shed 5 bases and J shed 5 bases, with 9 bases lying between them. CDR1 and CDR2 from the germline V gene are SEHNR and FQNEAQ (reference sequence). The CDR3 length is 12 residues. CDR3 sequence: CASSPFRETQYF. The DNA for the CDR3 is TGTGCCAGCAGCCCTTTCCGGGAGACCCAGTACTTC.